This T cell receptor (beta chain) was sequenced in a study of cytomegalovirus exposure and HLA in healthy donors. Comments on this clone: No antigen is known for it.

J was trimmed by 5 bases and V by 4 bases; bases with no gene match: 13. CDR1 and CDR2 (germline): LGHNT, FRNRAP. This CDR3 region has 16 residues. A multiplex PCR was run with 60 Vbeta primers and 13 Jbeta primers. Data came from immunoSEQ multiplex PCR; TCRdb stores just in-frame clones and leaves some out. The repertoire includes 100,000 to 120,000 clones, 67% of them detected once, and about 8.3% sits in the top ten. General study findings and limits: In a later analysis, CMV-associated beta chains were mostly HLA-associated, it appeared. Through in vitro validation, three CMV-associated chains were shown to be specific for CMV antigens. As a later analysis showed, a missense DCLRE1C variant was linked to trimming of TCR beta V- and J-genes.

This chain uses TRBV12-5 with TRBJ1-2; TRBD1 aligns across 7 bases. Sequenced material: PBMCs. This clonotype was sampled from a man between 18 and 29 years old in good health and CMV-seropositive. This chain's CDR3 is CASGSSQGLLTYGYTF. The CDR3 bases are TGTGCTAGTGGTTCTTCACAGGGGCTTCTCACTTATGGCTACACCTTC.